This record looks at one T cell receptor (beta chain) sequence and its context. The treatment: oral pan-JAK inhibitor, 5-10 mg twice daily. Extraction of RNA preceded its reverse transcription into cDNA, which served as the sequencing template. The assay was immunoSEQ multiplex PCR, and TCRdb's table has in-frame clones only and misses some. Here the sample spans about 220,000 clones, under 60% being singletons. The CDR3 is made up of 9 amino acids. V lost 6 bases to trimming and J lost 12 bases, with 11 bases between them. Germline V gene lookup returns CDR1 DFQATT and CDR2 SNEGSKA (reference sequence). These data come from a study of CD8+ T cells in alopecia areata.

The chain links TRBV20-1 to TRBJ1-2; D not resolved. Sequenced here: CD4+ T cells sorted from blood, sampled at week 4, from a patient treated with tofacitinib. The sequence was collected from a human donor with alopecia areata. DNA of the CDR3: TGCAGTGCAGACGGGAGGGACACCTTC. Protein sequence: CSADGRDTF.